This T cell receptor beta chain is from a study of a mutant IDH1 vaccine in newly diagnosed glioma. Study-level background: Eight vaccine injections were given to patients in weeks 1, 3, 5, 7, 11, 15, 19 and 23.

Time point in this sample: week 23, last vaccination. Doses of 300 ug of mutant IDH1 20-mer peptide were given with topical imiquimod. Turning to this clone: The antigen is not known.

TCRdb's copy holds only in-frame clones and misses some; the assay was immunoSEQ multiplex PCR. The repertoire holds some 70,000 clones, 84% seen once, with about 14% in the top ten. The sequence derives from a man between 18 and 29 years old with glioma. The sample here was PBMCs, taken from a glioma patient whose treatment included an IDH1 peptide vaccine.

The chain's CDR3 is CASSSDRSTTDTQYF. In DNA form, the CDR3 reads TGCGCCAGCAGCTCCGACAGAAGCACCACAGATACGCAGTATTTT. The rearrangement joins TRBV5-1 to TRBJ2-3; weak D call: TRBD1 (5 bases). V was clipped by 3 bases and J by 2 bases, with 13 bases between them. In germline, CDR1 is SGHRS, CDR2 YFSETQ. CDR3 length: 15 residues.